A selection of T cell receptor beta chains follows, all from one sample in a study of Graves' ophthalmopathy and Graves' hyperthyroidism. A single record per CDR3 protein comes from TCRdb applying MiXCR to the multiplex PCR reads. The profile covers over a million distinct CDR3 sequences, with 36% appearing a single time and over 8.5% taken by the ten largest. Material: peripheral blood or thyroid tissue (not recorded which). Receptor source: an adult man with Graves' hyperthyroidism. Each CDR3 is given with its conserved first and last residue. The D gene is left open where the match is weak. Not every row has a clone size; where given, it reads once, few, many or a size class.

v_call: TRBV19; d_call: NA; clone_size: many; j_call: TRBJ1-1; cdr3_aa: CASSIIPNTEAFF; cdr3_nt: TGTGCCAGTAGTATTATACCGAACACTGAAGCTTTCTTT
v_call: TRBV5-6; d_call: NA; clone_size: few; j_call: TRBJ1-5; cdr3_aa: CASSSKAAYSNQPQHF; cdr3_nt: TGTGCCAGCAGTTCAAAAGCAGCCTATAGCAATCAGCCCCAGCATTTT
v_call: TRBV4-1; d_call: NA; clone_size: many; j_call: TRBJ1-2; cdr3_aa: CASSQSGQGSDYGYTF; cdr3_nt: TGCGCCAGCAGCCAGTCTGGGCAGGGGAGTGACTATGGCTACACCTTC
v_call: TRBV7-2; d_call: TRBD1; clone_size: NA; j_call: TRBJ2-7; cdr3_aa: CASSLWDRGAREQYF; cdr3_nt: TGTGCCAGCAGCTTATGGGACAGGGGGGCGCGAGAGCAGTACTTC
v_call: TRBV15; d_call: NA; clone_size: once; j_call: TRBJ1-5; cdr3_aa: CATTIGGAGSNQPQHF; cdr3_nt: TGTGCCACCACAATCGGCGGGGCAGGGAGCAATCAGCCCCAGCATTTT
v_call: TRBV6-6; d_call: NA; clone_size: NA; j_call: TRBJ2-7; cdr3_aa: CASSYTGNEQYF; cdr3_nt: TGTGCCAGCAGTTACACAGGGAACGAGCAGTACTTC
v_call: TRBV29-1; d_call: TRBD2; clone_size: NA; j_call: TRBJ2-5; cdr3_aa: CSVEERERVYNEQYF; cdr3_nt: TGCAGCGTTGAAGAGCGGGAGCGGGTTTACAATGAGCAGTACTTC
v_call: TRBV7-2; d_call: TRBD1; clone_size: NA; j_call: TRBJ1-5; cdr3_aa: CASSHRRGWEETQHF; cdr3_nt: TGTGCCAGCAGTCATCGCAGGGGGTGGGAAGAGACCCAGCATTTT
v_call: TRBV24-1; d_call: NA; clone_size: NA; j_call: TRBJ1-5; cdr3_aa: CATSGPDFGQPQHF; cdr3_nt: TGTGCCACCAGTGGGCCCGACTTTGGCCAGCCCCAGCATTTT
v_call: TRBV19; d_call: NA; clone_size: few; j_call: TRBJ2-5; cdr3_aa: CASSIDPGFETQYF; cdr3_nt: TGTGCCAGTAGTATAGACCCAGGTTTCGAGACCCAGTACTTC
v_call: TRBV7-6; d_call: NA; clone_size: many; j_call: TRBJ2-5; cdr3_aa: CASRRQQETQYF; cdr3_nt: TGTGCCAGCAGAAGACAGCAAGAGACCCAGTACTTC
v_call: TRBV20-1; d_call: TRBD2; clone_size: many; j_call: TRBJ2-7; cdr3_aa: CSASDSRGDEQYF; cdr3_nt: TGCAGTGCTAGTGATAGTCGGGGGGACGAGCAGTACTTC
v_call: TRBV24-1; d_call: NA; clone_size: NA; j_call: TRBJ2-3; cdr3_aa: CATSDLARESDTQYF; cdr3_nt: TGTGCCACCAGTGATTTAGCCAGGGAATCAGATACGCAGTATTTT
v_call: TRBV19; d_call: NA; clone_size: NA; j_call: TRBJ2-3; cdr3_aa: CASSPHRDTRGDTQYF; cdr3_nt: TGTGCCAGTAGCCCACATCGGGACACCCGGGGAGATACGCAGTATTTT
v_call: TRBV11-2; d_call: TRBD1; clone_size: NA; j_call: TRBJ1-2; cdr3_aa: CASSLDFGDSLLNYGYTF; cdr3_nt: TGTGCCAGCAGCTTAGATTTCGGGGACAGTCTTTTAAACTATGGCTACACCTTC
v_call: TRBV30; d_call: NA; clone_size: NA; j_call: TRBJ2-7; cdr3_aa: CAWTIGYEQYF; cdr3_nt: TGTGCCTGGACTATTGGGTACGAGCAGTACTTC
v_call: TRBV20-1; d_call: NA; clone_size: NA; j_call: TRBJ2-5; cdr3_aa: CSARAGWVEETQYF; cdr3_nt: TGCAGTGCTAGGGCGGGGTGGGTGGAAGAGACCCAGTACTTC
v_call: TRBV5-1; d_call: NA; clone_size: many; j_call: TRBJ2-7; cdr3_aa: CASSETGPLYEQYF; cdr3_nt: TGCGCCAGCAGCGAGACAGGACCACTCTACGAGCAGTACTTC
v_call: TRBV5-4; d_call: NA; clone_size: few; j_call: TRBJ2-7; cdr3_aa: CASSNSHEQYF; cdr3_nt: TGTGCCAGCAGCAATTCCCACGAGCAGTACTTC
v_call: TRBV2; d_call: NA; clone_size: NA; j_call: TRBJ2-2; cdr3_aa: CASSEGRGNTGELFF; cdr3_nt: TGTGCCAGCAGTGAAGGCAGGGGGAACACCGGGGAGCTGTTTTTT
v_call: TRBV30; d_call: NA; clone_size: few; j_call: TRBJ1-2; cdr3_aa: CAWRRYGDGYTF; cdr3_nt: TGTGCCTGGAGGCGGTACGGGGATGGCTACACCTTC
v_call: TRBV2; d_call: NA; clone_size: NA; j_call: TRBJ2-2; cdr3_aa: CASRRDTGGSGELFF; cdr3_nt: TGTGCCAGCAGGCGGGACACTGGAGGCTCCGGGGAGCTGTTTTTT
v_call: TRBV29-1; d_call: TRBD1; clone_size: many; j_call: TRBJ2-7; cdr3_aa: CSVGQGVYEQYF; cdr3_nt: TGCAGCGTTGGACAGGGCGTCTACGAGCAGTACTTC
v_call: TRBV6-6; d_call: NA; clone_size: NA; j_call: TRBJ2-6; cdr3_aa: CASSFAGAGANVLTF; cdr3_nt: TGTGCTAGCAGCTTCGCGGGTGCTGGGGCCAACGTCCTGACTTTC
v_call: TRBV25-1; d_call: NA; clone_size: NA; j_call: TRBJ1-5; cdr3_aa: CASSLGGGGGNQPQHF; cdr3_nt: TGTGCCAGCAGCTTAGGGGGGGGCGGTGGCAATCAGCCCCAGCATTTT
v_call: TRBV7-9; d_call: TRBD1; clone_size: many; j_call: TRBJ2-7; cdr3_aa: CASSTRTGKVYEQYF; cdr3_nt: TGTGCCAGCAGCACCCGGACAGGGAAAGTCTACGAGCAGTACTTC
v_call: TRBV10-2; d_call: TRBD2; clone_size: few; j_call: TRBJ2-7; cdr3_aa: CASRAGVHEQYF; cdr3_nt: TGTGCCAGCAGGGCGGGAGTTCACGAGCAGTACTTC
v_call: TRBV20-1; d_call: NA; clone_size: many; j_call: TRBJ1-6; cdr3_aa: CSATSRRFTYNSPLHF; cdr3_nt: TGCAGTGCGACTTCTCGGAGGTTCACCTATAATTCACCCCTCCACTTT
v_call: TRBV12-3/TRBV12-4; d_call: NA; clone_size: many; j_call: TRBJ2-7; cdr3_aa: CASSPWRAYEQYF; cdr3_nt: TGTGCCAGCAGCCCCTGGCGGGCGTACGAGCAGTACTTC
v_call: TRBV4-3; d_call: NA; clone_size: NA; j_call: TRBJ1-6; cdr3_aa: CASSLRLRGDNNSPLHF; cdr3_nt: TGCGCCAGCAGCCTGAGACTGCGGGGAGATAATAATTCACCCCTCCACTTT
v_call: TRBV11-2; d_call: NA; clone_size: NA; j_call: TRBJ2-7; cdr3_aa: CASSHRDGVYEQYF; cdr3_nt: TGTGCCAGCAGTCACCGGGACGGTGTCTACGAGCAGTACTTC
v_call: TRBV15; d_call: NA; clone_size: NA; j_call: TRBJ1-4; cdr3_aa: CATSRVMGGGEKLFF; cdr3_nt: TGTGCCACCAGCAGAGTGATGGGCGGCGGTGAAAAACTGTTTTTT
v_call: TRBV7-6; d_call: NA; clone_size: many; j_call: TRBJ2-7; cdr3_aa: CASSLEELTYEQYF; cdr3_nt: TGTGCCAGCAGCTTAGAGGAGCTAACCTACGAGCAGTACTTC
v_call: TRBV12-3/TRBV12-4; d_call: TRBD1; clone_size: many; j_call: TRBJ1-2; cdr3_aa: CASRGTGAGSGYTF; cdr3_nt: TGTGCCAGCAGGGGGACAGGTGCAGGATCGGGCTACACCTTC
v_call: TRBV10-3; d_call: NA; clone_size: NA; j_call: TRBJ2-5; cdr3_aa: CASSTNDLRAETQYF; cdr3_nt: TGTGCCAGCAGTACTAACGACTTGCGCGCGGAGACCCAGTACTTC
v_call: TRBV20-1; d_call: NA; clone_size: many; j_call: TRBJ2-5; cdr3_aa: CSARGLNQETQYF; cdr3_nt: TGCAGTGCTAGGGGACTGAACCAAGAGACCCAGTACTTC
v_call: TRBV7-9; d_call: TRBD1; clone_size: many; j_call: TRBJ1-5; cdr3_aa: CASSLDRGPNQPQHF; cdr3_nt: TGTGCCAGCAGCCTGGACAGGGGGCCTAATCAGCCCCAGCATTTT